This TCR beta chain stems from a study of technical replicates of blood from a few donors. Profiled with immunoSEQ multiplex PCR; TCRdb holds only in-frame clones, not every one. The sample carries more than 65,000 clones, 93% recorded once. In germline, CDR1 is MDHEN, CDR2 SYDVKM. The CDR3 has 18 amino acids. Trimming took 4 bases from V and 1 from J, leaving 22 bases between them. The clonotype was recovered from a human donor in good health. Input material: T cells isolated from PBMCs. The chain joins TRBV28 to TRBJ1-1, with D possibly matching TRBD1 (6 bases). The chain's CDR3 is CASSSETPYRVRNTEAFF. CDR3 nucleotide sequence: TGTGCCAGCAGTTCAGAAACTCCCTACAGGGTCCGGAACACTGAAGCTTTCTTT.